What follows describes a single T cell receptor beta chain. Assay used: immunoSEQ multiplex PCR; TCRdb lists only in-frame clones, some missing. The repertoire includes roughly 440,000 clones, about nine tenths of them detected once, and around 12% sits in the top ten. The data were obtained in a study of blood T cell repertoires in COVID-19. Across the study: Italy, Spain and the United States were the sources of the convalescent and acute COVID-19 samples. Sources were T cells, B-cell-depleted T cells, or PBMCs; the material itself was cDNA or gDNA.

This TCR was recovered from a woman in her 50s with COVID-19, enrolled during active disease. Sequences were obtained from peripheral blood.

The chain's CDR3 is CASTAGGSPLHF. DNA for the CDR3: TGTGCCAGCACGGCGGGGGGTTCACCCCTCCACTTT. The V call is TRBV28, the J call TRBJ1-6; TRBD1 might be the D (5 bases). The CDR3 consists of 12 residues. The germline gives CDR1 MDHEN, CDR2 SYDVKM. Trimming took 7 bases from V and 9 from J, leaving 10 bases between them.